A single sample is the source of the 21 T cell receptor beta chains below, sequenced in a study of T cells in narcolepsy. The data were produced by immunoSEQ multiplex PCR, yet TCRdb's version contains in-frame clones alone and is incomplete. Among some 30,000 clones listed, around 80% were seen once. Sequenced: memory (CD45RA-) CD4+ T cells from blood. These receptors were taken from a human donor in good health.

V and J are TRBV7-9 and TRBJ2-7; TRBD2 is a possible D gene (7 bases). Germline V lookup: CDR1 SEHNR, CDR2 FQNEAQ (reference sequence). This CDR3 is 15 amino acids long. The V gene lost 5 bases and the J gene lost 12 bases, with 26 bases spanning the gap. CDR3 nucleotide sequence: TGTGCCAGCAGCCCGCCCCTGGGGGGGGCTCCGAGGCTGTACTTC. Translating it yields CASSPPLGGAPRLYF.

J is TRBJ1-3 and V is TRBV6-1; D is perhaps TRBD1 (6 bases). The germline V and J ends were trimmed by 5 bases and 7 bases, with 9 bases remaining between them. CDR3 length equals 12 residues. In germline, CDR1 is MNHNS, CDR2 SASEGT. Here the CDR3 DNA reads TGTGCCAGCAGTACCCAGGGGAACACCATATATTTT. Protein sequence: CASSTQGNTIYF.

The J gene is TRBJ2-1, the V gene TRBV5-1, with TRBD1 identical over 10 bases. Germline lookup yields CDR1 SGHRS and CDR2 YFSETQ. CDR3 length: 14 amino acids. V lost 3 bases to trimming and J lost 6 bases; unmatched junction nucleotides: 3. The CDR3 DNA reads as TGCGCCAGCAGCTCACGGACAGGGGGCAATGAGCAGTTCTTC. Amino acids: CASSSRTGGNEQFF. The complete variable domain, with remaining parts taken from reference TRBV5-1 and TRBJ2-1, reads KAGVTQTPRYLIKTRGQQVTLSCSPISGHRSVSWYQQTPGQGLQFLFEYFSETQRNKGNFPGRFSGRQFSNSRSEMNVSTLELGDSALYLCASSSRTGGNEQFFGPGTRLTVL.

The chain recombines TRBV5-4 with TRBJ1-1; D call uncertain. The germline V gene encodes CDR1 SGHNT and CDR2 YYREEE (reference sequence). The CDR3 contains 14 residues. Trimming removed 0 bases at V and 3 bases at J, with 9 bases between. For the CDR3, the DNA is TGTGCCAGCAGCTTGGAGCCAGCCTACACTGAAGCTTTCTTT. It specifies CASSLEPAYTEAFF.

The rearrangement links TRBV21-1 to TRBJ1-2. TRBV21-1 is a pseudogene segment. This CDR3 is 14 amino acids long. The CDR3 nucleotides read TGTGCCAGCAGCCGGAACGCCATACACTATGGCTACACCTTC. Residues: CASSRNAIHYGYTF.

The V gene is TRBV20-1, the J gene TRBJ1-1; D unclear. Germline CDR1 is DFQATT and CDR2 is SNEGSKA (reference sequence). V was trimmed by 6 bases and J by 4 bases, leaving 9 bases between them. This CDR3 comprises 11 residues. This chain's CDR3 is CSAKGSTEAFF. The CDR3 DNA reads TGCAGTGCCAAAGGGAGCACTGAAGCTTTCTTT.

Only one count was recorded for this clone. The chain carries TRBV7-2 and TRBJ2-7; tentative D call: TRBD2 (6 bases). V was trimmed by 6 bases and J by 3 bases, leaving 12 bases between them. The CDR3 totals 13 residues. Germline CDR1 and CDR2: SGHTA and FQGNSA. The CDR3 spells CASSHGRDYEQYF. The CDR3 DNA follows: TGTGCCAGCAGTCACGGGCGGGACTACGAGCAGTACTTC.

V gene TRBV27 combines with J gene TRBJ2-2; D call uncertain. Deletions cut 1 base from V and 1 base from J, with 7 bases between. The CDR3 is 15 residues long. Germline V gives CDR1 MNHEY, CDR2 SMNVEV (reference sequence). For the CDR3, the DNA is TGTGCCAGCAGTTTATACCCGGGGAACACCGGGGAGCTGTTTTTT. This sequence encodes CASSLYPGNTGELFF.

The chain couples TRBV19 to TRBJ2-5; tentative D call: TRBD2 (7 bases). V lost 9 bases, J lost 3 bases, and 14 bases lay in between. CDR1 is LNHDA, CDR2 SQIVND, per germline (reference sequence). The CDR3 consists of 13 residues. This CDR3 reads CASGGGAKETQYF. The CDR3 nucleotides read TGTGCCAGCGGTGGGGGGGCCAAAGAGACCCAGTACTTC.

This clone was counted once. The chain carries TRBV15 and TRBJ2-1; D not resolved. Trimming took 1 base from V and 7 from J, leaving 5 bases between them. Germline lookup yields CDR1 LNHNV and CDR2 YYDKDF (reference sequence). The CDR3 consists of 12 residues. The CDR3 DNA is TGTGCCACCAGCAGAGGAGAAAATGAGCAGTTCTTC. Residues: CATSRGENEQFF.

This chain uses TRBV4-2 with TRBJ1-3; perhaps TRBD1 as D (5 bases). This CDR3 spans 17 amino acids. Trimming took 4 bases from V and 2 from J, leaving 18 bases between them. Germline V gives CDR1 LGHNA, CDR2 YNFKEQ. CDR3 residues: CASSRGRGRGTGNTIYF. The CDR3, as DNA: TGTGCCAGCAGCCGAGGAAGGGGTCGCGGTACTGGAAACACCATATATTTT.

CDR3 nucleotide sequence: TGTGCCAGCAGCGACCCGAGCCCAGATACGCAGTATTTT. Its protein is CASSDPSPDTQYF. The chain couples TRBV7-6 to TRBJ2-3; D not certain. This CDR3 has 13 residues. Germline assignment: CDR1 SGHVS and CDR2 FNYEAQ. V was trimmed by 5 bases and J by 4 bases, leaving 10 bases between them.

The chain joins TRBV7-3 to TRBJ1-1, with 7 bases aligning to TRBD1. J lost 8 bases, V lost 3 bases, and 3 bases had no gene match. CDR1 and CDR2 from the germline V gene are SGHTA and FQGTGA. The CDR3 runs 12 residues. The CDR3 sequence is CASSFPGGEAFF. The CDR3 nucleotides are TGTGCCAGCAGCTTCCCAGGGGGGGAAGCTTTCTTT.

The rearrangement links TRBV5-1 to TRBJ1-1; the D gene is possibly TRBD1 (5 bases). V dropped 4 bases and J dropped 2 bases, with 18 bases sitting between them. This CDR3 contains 16 residues. Germline V gene sequence: CDR1 SGHRS, CDR2 YFSETQ. CDR3 sequence (DNA): TGCGCCAGCAGCCCCGGTAGAGAGGGGCTTAACACTGAAGCTTTCTTT. Amino acids: CASSPGREGLNTEAFF.

This chain links TRBV14 with TRBJ2-3; unclear D gene. Trimming removed 1 base from V and 6 bases from J, with 11 bases in between. This CDR3 comprises 14 residues. Germline assignment: CDR1 SGHDN and CDR2 FVKESK. The CDR3 DNA sequence: TGTGCCAGCAGCCAAGTGGTAAACTCGGATACGCAGTATTTT. Its translation is CASSQVVNSDTQYF.

This clone showed up just a few times. At the DNA level, this CDR3 is encoded by other sequences in the same sample as well. CDR3 amino acids: CASSEAGGNQPQHF. The CDR3 DNA is TGTGCCAGCAGTGAAGCAGGGGGCAATCAGCCCCAGCATTTT. The V call is TRBV6-1, the J call TRBJ1-5, with D maybe TRBD1 (5 bases). This CDR3 contains 14 residues. V was clipped by 0 bases and J by 2 bases, with 5 bases between them. Germline V lookup: CDR1 MNHNS, CDR2 SASEGT.

This chain links TRBV6-5 with TRBJ1-4; D might be TRBD1 (5 bases). Trimming removed 8 bases from V and 13 bases from J, with 20 bases in between. Germline values: CDR1 MNHEY, CDR2 SVGAGI. CDR3 size: 13 residues. The CDR3 loop is CASRRDPSSPLFF. DNA of the CDR3: TGTGCCAGCCGCCGGGACCCAAGCTCGCCACTGTTTTTT.

V is TRBV10-3 and J is TRBJ2-7, with 7 bases that match TRBD2. The V gene's germline CDR1 is ENHRY and CDR2 SYGVKD. This CDR3 contains 16 residues. The V gene end was trimmed by 4 bases and the J gene end by 0 bases; junction bases not matched to a gene: 9. CDR3 loop: CAISGLGRTSSYEQYF. The CDR3 bases are TGTGCCATCAGTGGCCTAGGGAGGACTAGCTCCTACGAGCAGTACTTC.

The chain couples TRBV5-8 to TRBJ1-4; D might be TRBD1 (5 bases). The CDR3 extends over 14 amino acids. V lost 3 bases, J lost 7 bases, and 13 bases lay in between. Germline lookup yields CDR1 SGHTS and CDR2 YDEGEE. The chain's CDR3 is CASSYDRGSEKLFF. The DNA of the CDR3 is TGTGCCAGCAGCTACGACAGAGGTTCTGAAAAACTGTTTTTT.

The rearrangement joins TRBV4-3 to TRBJ2-7, with D tentatively TRBD2 (5 bases). Trimming cost V 0 bases and J 7 bases, with 16 bases left between them. The CDR3 covers 15 residues. Germline CDR1 and CDR2: LGHNA and YSLEER. For the CDR3, the DNA is TGCGCCAGCAGCCAAGATCCCCCGGGGATAGGGGAGCAGTACTTC. This encodes CASSQDPPGIGEQYF.

This chain links TRBV18 with TRBJ1-1; D remains unclear. From germline, CDR1 is KGHSH and CDR2 LQKENI. Trimming removed 4 bases at V and 3 bases at J, with 12 bases between. The CDR3 extends over 14 amino acids. CDR3: CASSRADHDTEAFF. CDR3 nucleotide sequence: TGTGCCAGCTCACGAGCCGATCATGACACTGAAGCTTTCTTT. The variable domain in full, with the rest retrieved from reference TRBV18 and TRBJ1-1, is NAGVMQNPRHLVRRRGQEARLRCSPMKGHSHVYWYRQLPEEGLKFMVYLQKENIIDESGMPKERFSAEFPKEGPSILRIQQVVRGDSAAYFCASSRADHDTEAFFGQGTRLTVV.